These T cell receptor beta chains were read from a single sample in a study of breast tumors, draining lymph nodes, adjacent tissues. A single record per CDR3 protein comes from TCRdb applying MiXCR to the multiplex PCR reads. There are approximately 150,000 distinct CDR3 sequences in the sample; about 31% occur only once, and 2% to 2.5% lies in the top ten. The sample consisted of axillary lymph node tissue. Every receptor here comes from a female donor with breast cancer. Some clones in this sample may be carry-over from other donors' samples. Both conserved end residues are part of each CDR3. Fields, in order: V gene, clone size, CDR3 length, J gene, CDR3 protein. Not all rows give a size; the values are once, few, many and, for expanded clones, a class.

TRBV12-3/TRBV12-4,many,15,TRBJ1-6,CASSRESSYNSPLHF
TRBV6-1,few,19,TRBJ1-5,CASSERPPTGTIGNQPQHF
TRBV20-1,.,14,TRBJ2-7,CSARDSGKCNEQYF
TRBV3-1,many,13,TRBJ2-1,CASSQELRSGRVF
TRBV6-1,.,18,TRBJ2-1,CASSYVRGALSSYNEQFF
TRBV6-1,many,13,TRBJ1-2,CASNHRGNYGYTF
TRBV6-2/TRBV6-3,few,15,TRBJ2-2,CASSLIGANTGELFF
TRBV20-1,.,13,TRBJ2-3,CSARGHSTDTQYF
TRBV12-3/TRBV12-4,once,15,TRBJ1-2,CASSFDRGGSYGNTF
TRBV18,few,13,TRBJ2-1,CASSPWVTNEQFF
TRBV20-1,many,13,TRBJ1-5,CSAAWTFDQPQHF
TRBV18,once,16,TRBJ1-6,CASSPTGGAYNSPLHF
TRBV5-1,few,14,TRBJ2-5,CASSVDRNQKTQYF
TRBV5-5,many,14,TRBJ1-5,CASSLVGSNQPQHF
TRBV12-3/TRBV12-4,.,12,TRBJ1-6,CASSSTGESLHF
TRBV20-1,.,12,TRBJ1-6,CSAGQGNSPLHF